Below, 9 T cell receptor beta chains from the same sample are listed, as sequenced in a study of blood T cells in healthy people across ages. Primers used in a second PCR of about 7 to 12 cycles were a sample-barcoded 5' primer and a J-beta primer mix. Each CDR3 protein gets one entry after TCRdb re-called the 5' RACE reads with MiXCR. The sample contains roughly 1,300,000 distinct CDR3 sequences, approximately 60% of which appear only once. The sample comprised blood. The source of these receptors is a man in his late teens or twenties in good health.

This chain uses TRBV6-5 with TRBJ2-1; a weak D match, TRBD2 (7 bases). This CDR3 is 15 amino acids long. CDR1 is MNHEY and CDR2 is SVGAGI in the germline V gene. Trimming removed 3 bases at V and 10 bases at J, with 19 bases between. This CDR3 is CASSYGGGPLWEQFF. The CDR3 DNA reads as TGTGCCAGCAGTTATGGGGGGGGGCCTCTCTGGGAGCAGTTCTTC.

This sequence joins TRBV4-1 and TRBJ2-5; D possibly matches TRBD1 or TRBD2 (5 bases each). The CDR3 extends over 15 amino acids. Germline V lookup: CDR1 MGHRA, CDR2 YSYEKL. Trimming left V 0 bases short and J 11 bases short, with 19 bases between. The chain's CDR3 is CASSQEPIVLGEQYF. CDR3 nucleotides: TGCGCCAGCAGCCAAGAACCCATTGTATTGGGGGAGCAGTACTTC.

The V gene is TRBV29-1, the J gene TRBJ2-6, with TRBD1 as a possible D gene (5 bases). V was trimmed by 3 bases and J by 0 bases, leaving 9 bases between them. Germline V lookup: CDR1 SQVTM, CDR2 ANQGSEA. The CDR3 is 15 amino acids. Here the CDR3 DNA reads TGCAGCGTTGACCTAGGGGTCTCTGGGGCCAACGTCCTGACTTTC. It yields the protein CSVDLGVSGANVLTF. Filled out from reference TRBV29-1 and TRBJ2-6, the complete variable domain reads SAVISQKPSRDICQRGTSLTIQCQVDSQVTMMFWYRQQPGQSLTLIATANQGSEATYESGFVIDKFPISRPNLTFSTLTVSNMSPEDSSIYLCSVDLGVSGANVLTFGAGSRLTVL.

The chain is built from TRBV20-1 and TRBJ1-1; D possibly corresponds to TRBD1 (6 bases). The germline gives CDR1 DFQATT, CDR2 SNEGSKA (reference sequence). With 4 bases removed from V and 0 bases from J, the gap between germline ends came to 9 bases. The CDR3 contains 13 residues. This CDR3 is CSAKDSLNTEAFF. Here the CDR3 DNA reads TGCAGTGCTAAGGACAGCTTGAACACTGAAGCTTTCTTT.

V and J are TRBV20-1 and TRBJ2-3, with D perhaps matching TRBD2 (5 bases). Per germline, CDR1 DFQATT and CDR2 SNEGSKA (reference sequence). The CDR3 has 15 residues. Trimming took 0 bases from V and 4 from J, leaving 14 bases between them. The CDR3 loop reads CSAREYRLAADTQYF. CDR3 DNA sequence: TGCAGTGCTAGAGAATACCGGCTAGCCGCAGATACGCAGTATTTT.

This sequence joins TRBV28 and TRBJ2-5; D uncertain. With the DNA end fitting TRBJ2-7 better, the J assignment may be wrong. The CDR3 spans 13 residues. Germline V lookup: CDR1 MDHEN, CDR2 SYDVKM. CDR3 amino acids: CASGQASPSEQYF. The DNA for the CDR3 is TGTGCCAGCGGCCAGGCCTCCCCTAGCGAGCAGTACTTC.

DNA for the CDR3: TGTGCCAGCAGTCTCAGGACAGGGGTATCACCCCTCCACTTT. As protein: CASSLRTGVSPLHF. This chain uses TRBV28 with TRBJ1-6, with 9 bases aligning to TRBD1. The CDR3 extends over 14 amino acids. The V gene end was trimmed by 5 bases and the J gene end by 10 bases; junction bases not matched to a gene: 6. CDR1 is MDHEN, CDR2 SYDVKM, per germline.

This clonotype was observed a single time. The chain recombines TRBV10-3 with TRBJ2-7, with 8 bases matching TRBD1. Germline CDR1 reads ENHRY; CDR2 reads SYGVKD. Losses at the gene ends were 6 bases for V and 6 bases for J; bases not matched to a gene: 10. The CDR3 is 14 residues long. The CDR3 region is CAIRLSDRGPEQYF. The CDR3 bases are TGTGCCATCAGGTTGAGTGACAGGGGACCCGAGCAGTACTTC.

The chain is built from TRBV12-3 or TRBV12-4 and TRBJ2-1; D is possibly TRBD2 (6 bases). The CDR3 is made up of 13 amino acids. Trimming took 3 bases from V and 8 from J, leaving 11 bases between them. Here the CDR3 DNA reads TGTGCCAGCAGTTTTTGGGACTGGTATGAGCAGTTCTTC. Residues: CASSFWDWYEQFF.